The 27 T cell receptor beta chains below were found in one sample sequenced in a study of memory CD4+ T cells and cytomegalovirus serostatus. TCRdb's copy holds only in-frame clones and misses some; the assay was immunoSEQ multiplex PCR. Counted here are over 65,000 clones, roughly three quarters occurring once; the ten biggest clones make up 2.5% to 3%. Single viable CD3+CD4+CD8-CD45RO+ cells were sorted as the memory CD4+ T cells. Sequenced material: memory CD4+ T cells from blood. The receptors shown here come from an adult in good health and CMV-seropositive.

The CDR3 DNA is TGTGCCTGGAGGCCGAGCGTCGTAAGGGACTCCTATAATTCACCCCTCCACTTT. Protein sequence: CAWRPSVVRDSYNSPLHF. The genes are TRBV30 and TRBJ1-6; D unclear. Germline assignment: CDR1 GTSNPN and CDR2 SVGIG (reference sequence). The V end lost 3 bases, the J end lost 0 bases, and 18 bases lay between the germline ends. The length of the CDR3 is 18 residues.

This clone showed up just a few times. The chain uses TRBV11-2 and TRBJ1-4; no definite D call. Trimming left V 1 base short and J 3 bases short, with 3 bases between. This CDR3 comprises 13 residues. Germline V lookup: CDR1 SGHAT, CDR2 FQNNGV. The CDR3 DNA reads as TGTGCCAGCAGCTTAGCGCCTAATGAAAAACTGTTTTTT. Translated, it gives CASSLAPNEKLFF.

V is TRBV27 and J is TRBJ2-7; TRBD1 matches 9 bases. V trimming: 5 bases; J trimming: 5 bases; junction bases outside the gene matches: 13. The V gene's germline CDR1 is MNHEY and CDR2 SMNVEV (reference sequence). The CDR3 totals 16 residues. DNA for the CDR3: TGTGCCAGCAGTCCCACCCGACAGGGGGTGCGCGACGAGCAGTACTTC. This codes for CASSPTRQGVRDEQYF.

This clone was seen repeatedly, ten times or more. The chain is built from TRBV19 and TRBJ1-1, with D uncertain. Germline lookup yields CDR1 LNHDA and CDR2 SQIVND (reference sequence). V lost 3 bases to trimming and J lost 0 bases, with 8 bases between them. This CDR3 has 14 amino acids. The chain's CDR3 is CASSIPGMNTEAFF. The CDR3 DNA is TGTGCCAGTAGTATTCCGGGCATGAACACTGAAGCTTTCTTT. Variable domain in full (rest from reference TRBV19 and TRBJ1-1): DGGITQSPKYLFRKEGQNVTLSCEQNLNHDAMYWYRQDPGQGLRLIYYSQIVNDFQKGDIAEGYSVSREKKESFPLTVTSAQKNPTAFYLCASSIPGMNTEAFFGQGTRLTVV.

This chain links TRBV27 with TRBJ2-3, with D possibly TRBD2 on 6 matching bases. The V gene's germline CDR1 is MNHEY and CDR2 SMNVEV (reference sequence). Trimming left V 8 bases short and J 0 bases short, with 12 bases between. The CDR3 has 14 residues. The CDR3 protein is CASLATRSTDTQYF. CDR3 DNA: TGTGCCAGCCTAGCGACTAGAAGCACAGATACGCAGTATTTT.

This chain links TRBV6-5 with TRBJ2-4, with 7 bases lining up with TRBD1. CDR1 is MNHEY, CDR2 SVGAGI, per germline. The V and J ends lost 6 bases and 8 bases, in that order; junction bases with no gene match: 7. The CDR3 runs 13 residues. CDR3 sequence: CASSRDRGDIQYF. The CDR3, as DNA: TGTGCCAGCAGCCGGGACAGAGGGGACATTCAGTACTTC.

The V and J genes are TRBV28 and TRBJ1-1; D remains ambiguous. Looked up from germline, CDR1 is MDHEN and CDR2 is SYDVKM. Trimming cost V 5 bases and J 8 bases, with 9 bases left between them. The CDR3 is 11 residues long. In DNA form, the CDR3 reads TGTGCCAGCAGTCTTGAGGTAGAAGCTTTCTTT. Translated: CASSLEVEAFF.

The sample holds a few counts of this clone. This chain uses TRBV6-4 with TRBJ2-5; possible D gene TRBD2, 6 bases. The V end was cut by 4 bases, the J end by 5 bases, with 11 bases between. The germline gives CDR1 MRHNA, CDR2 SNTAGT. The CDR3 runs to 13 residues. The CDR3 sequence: CASSGDSGETQYF. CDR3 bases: TGTGCCAGCAGTGGTGACAGCGGGGAGACCCAGTACTTC.

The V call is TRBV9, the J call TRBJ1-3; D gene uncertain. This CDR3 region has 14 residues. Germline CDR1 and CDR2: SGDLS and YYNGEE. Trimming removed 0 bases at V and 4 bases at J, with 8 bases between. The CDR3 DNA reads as TGTGCCAGCAGCGTAGAGGGTCGGGGAAACACCATATATTTT. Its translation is CASSVEGRGNTIYF.

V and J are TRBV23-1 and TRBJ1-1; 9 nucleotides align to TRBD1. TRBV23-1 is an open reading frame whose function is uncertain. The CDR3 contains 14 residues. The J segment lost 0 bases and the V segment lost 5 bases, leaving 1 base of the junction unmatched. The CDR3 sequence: CASSGQGMNTEAFF. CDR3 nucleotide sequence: TGCGCCAGCAGTGGACAGGGGATGAACACTGAAGCTTTCTTT.

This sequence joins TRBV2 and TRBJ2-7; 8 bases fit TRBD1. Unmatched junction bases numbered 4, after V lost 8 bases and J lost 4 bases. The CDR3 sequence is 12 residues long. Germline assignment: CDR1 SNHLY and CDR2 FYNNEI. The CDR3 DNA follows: TGTGCCAGCCTCCAGGGGGCATACGAGCAGTACTTC. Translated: CASLQGAYEQYF.

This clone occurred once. CDR3 residues: CSVEGGAGGSGNTIYF. In DNA form, the CDR3 reads TGCAGCGTTGAAGGGGGAGCAGGGGGCTCTGGAAACACCATATATTTT. The gene calls are TRBV29-1 and TRBJ1-3; 7 bases fit TRBD1. The CDR3 is 16 amino acids. Germline values: CDR1 SQVTM, CDR2 ANQGSEA. The J segment lost 0 bases and the V segment lost 1 base, leaving 6 bases of the junction unmatched.

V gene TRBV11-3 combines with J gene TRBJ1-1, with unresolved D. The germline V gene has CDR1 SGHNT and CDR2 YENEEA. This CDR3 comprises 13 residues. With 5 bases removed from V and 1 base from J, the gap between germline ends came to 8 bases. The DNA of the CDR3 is TGTGCCAGCAGCACCCACAGGAACACTGAAGCTTTCTTT. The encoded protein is CASSTHRNTEAFF.

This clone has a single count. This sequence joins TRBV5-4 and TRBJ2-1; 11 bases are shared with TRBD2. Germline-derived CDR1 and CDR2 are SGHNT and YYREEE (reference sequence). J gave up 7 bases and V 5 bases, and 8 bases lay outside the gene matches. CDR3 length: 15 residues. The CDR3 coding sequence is TGTGCCAGCAGACAAACTAGCGGGAGCGGAAATGAGCAGTTCTTC. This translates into CASRQTSGSGNEQFF.

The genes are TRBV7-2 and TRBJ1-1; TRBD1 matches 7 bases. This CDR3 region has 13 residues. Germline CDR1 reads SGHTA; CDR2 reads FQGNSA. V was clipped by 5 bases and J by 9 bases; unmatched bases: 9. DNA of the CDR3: TGTGCCAGCAGCCCCGAAGGACAGGTTAAAGCTTTCTTT. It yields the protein CASSPEGQVKAFF.

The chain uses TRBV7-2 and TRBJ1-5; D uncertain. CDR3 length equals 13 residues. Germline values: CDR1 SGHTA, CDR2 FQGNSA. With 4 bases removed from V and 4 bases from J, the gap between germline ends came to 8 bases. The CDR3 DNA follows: TGTGCCAGCAGCTCGAGAGGGAATCAGCCCCAGCATTTT. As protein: CASSSRGNQPQHF.

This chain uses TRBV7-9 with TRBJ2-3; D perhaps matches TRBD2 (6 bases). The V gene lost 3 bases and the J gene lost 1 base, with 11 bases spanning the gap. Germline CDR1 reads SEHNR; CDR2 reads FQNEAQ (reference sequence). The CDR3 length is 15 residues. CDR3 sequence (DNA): TGTGCCAGCAGCTTGTTGGGGGGAGGCACAGATACGCAGTATTTT. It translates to CASSLLGGGTDTQYF.

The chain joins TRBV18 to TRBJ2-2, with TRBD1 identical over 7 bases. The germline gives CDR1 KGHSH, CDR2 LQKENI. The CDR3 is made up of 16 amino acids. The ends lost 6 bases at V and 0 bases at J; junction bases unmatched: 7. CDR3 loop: CASSPPGTANTGELFF. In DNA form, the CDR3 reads TGTGCCAGCTCGCCTCCAGGGACAGCGAACACCGGGGAGCTGTTTTTT.

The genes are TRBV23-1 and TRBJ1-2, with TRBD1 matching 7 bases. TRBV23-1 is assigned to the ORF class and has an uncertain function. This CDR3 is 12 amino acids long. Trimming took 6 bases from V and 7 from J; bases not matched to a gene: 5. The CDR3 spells CASSQTGSGYTF. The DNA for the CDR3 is TGCGCCAGCAGCCAGACAGGGTCTGGCTACACCTTC.

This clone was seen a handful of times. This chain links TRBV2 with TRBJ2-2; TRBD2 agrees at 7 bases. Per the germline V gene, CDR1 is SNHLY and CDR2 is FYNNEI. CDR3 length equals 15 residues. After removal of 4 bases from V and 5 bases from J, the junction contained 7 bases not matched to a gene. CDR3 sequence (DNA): TGTGCCAGCAGTGCCCAGCGGGGTAGGACCGGGGAGCTGTTTTTT. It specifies CASSAQRGRTGELFF.

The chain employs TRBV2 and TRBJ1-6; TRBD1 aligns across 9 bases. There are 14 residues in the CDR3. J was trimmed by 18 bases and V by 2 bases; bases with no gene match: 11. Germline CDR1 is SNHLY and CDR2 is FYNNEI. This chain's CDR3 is CASSERDRALRDHF. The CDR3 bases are TGTGCCAGCAGTGAAAGGGACAGGGCCCTCCGGGACCACTTT.

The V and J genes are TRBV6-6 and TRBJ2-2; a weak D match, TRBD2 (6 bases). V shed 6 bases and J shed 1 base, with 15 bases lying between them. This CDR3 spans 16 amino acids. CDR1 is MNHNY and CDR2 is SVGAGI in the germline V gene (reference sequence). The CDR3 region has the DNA TGTGCCAGCAGGGGGGGAGTAACAATGAACACCGGGGAGCTGTTTTTT. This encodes CASRGGVTMNTGELFF.

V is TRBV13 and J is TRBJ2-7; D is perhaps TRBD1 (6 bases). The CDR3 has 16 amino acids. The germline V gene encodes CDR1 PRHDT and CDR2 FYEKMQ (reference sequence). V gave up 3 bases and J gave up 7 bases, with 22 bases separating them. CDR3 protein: CASSFPGRGRGKEQYV. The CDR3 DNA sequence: TGTGCCAGCAGCTTCCCGGGACGAGGCAGGGGTAAAGAGCAGTACGTC.

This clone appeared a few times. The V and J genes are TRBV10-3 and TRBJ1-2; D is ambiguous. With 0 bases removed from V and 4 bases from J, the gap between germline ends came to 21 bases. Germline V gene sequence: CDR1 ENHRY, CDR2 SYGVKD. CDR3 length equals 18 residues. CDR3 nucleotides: TGTGCCATCAGTGAGTCTAAGTATTGGGGTCAGGAGTTCTATGGCTACACCTTC. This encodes CAISESKYWGQEFYGYTF.

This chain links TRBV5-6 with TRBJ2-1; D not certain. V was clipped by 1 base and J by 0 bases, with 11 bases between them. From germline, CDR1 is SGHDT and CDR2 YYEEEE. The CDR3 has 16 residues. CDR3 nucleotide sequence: TGTGCCAGCAGCTTGTACCGCCGCACCTCCTACAATGAGCAGTTCTTC. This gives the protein CASSLYRRTSYNEQFF.

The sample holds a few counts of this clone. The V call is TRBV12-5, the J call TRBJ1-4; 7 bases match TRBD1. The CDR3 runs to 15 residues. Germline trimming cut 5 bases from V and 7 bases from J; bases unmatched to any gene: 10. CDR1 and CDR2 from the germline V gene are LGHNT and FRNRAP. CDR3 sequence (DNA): TGTGCTAGTGGTGGGGGGACAGCCGGGGGTGAAAAACTGTTTTTT. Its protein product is CASGGGTAGGEKLFF.

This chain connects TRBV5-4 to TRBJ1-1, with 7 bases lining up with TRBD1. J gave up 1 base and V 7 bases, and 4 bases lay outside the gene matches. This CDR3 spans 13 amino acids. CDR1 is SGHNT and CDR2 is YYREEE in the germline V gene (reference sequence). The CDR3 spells CASRDSKNTEAFF. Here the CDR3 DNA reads TGTGCCAGCCGGGACAGCAAGAACACTGAAGCTTTCTTT.